These 27 T cell receptor beta chains share one sample of origin, sequenced in a study of beta chain features in type 1 diabetes. Study findings and constraints: Shorter TCRB CDR3s, moderately but significantly so, marked every one of the four CD4+ subsets in Type 1 diabetes patients.

The investigators reverse transcribed all of the isolated RNA, so they sequenced expressed TCRB transcripts. Libraries were prepared by immunoSEQ multiplex PCR; TCRdb keeps only in-frame clonotypes and omits some of them. The sample includes roughly 260,000 clones, roughly 22% of them seen just once. No cognate antigen is known for these TCRs. Specimen: naive CD4+ T cells from blood. All receptors come from a woman aged 35 to 49 with type 1 diabetes.

This clone was seen more than once but under ten times. This chain links TRBV29-1 with TRBJ2-5, with TRBD2 as a possible D gene (6 bases). Germline CDR1 and CDR2: SQVTM and ANQGSEA. The CDR3 has 12 residues. With 6 bases removed from V and 5 bases from J, the gap between germline ends came to 13 bases. Here the CDR3 reads CSVGTVSETQYF. The DNA for the CDR3 is TGCAGCGTCGGGACTGTATCGGAGACCCAGTACTTC.

The gene calls are TRBV28 and TRBJ1-5; possible D gene TRBD1, 5 bases. CDR3 length equals 12 residues. The V gene lost 3 bases and the J gene lost 9 bases, with 9 bases spanning the gap. In germline, CDR1 is MDHEN, CDR2 SYDVKM. This chain's CDR3 is CASSFQGRPQHF. In DNA form, the CDR3 reads TGTGCCAGCAGTTTCCAGGGCCGGCCCCAGCATTTT.

Remarks on this clone: Since the CDR3 does not end with the conserved phenylalanine or tryptophan, this likely comes from a read error. The DNA is left out, because the CDR3 cannot be placed on it with certainty; the CDR3 is given as TCRdb lists it. The chain recombines TRBV30 with TRBJ1-3; the table's D call of TRBD1 was not tested on the DNA. Looked up from germline, CDR1 is GTSNPN and CDR2 is SVGIG (reference sequence). The CDR3 totals 11 residues, both ends included. This CDR3 is CAWSVGGTVHL.

Comment on this clone: This CDR3 is also generated by other DNA sequences in the sample. The chain couples TRBV9 to TRBJ2-1; 10 bases map to TRBD2. Trimming cost V 6 bases and J 0 bases; bases outside gene matches: 3. The germline V gene has CDR1 SGDLS and CDR2 YYNGEE. The CDR3 runs to 15 residues. The CDR3 loop reads CASTSGGSSYNEQFF. The CDR3 DNA reads TGTGCCAGCACTAGCGGGGGTAGCTCCTACAATGAGCAGTTCTTC. The whole variable domain, filled in from reference TRBV9 and TRBJ2-1, reads DSGVTQTPKHLITATGQRVTLRCSPRSGDLSVYWYQQSLDQGLQFLIQYYNGEERAKGNILERFSAQQFPDLHSELNLSSLELGDSALYFCASTSGGSSYNEQFFGPGTRLTVL.

This clone showed up just a few times. This chain uses TRBV27 with TRBJ1-5, with D maybe TRBD1 (6 bases). Germline CDR1 reads MNHEY; CDR2 reads SMNVEV (reference sequence). V lost 5 bases to trimming and J lost 7 bases, with 12 bases between them. CDR3 length: 13 amino acids. The CDR3 DNA is TGTGCCAGCAGTCCGGGGGGCGGCCAGCCCCAGCATTTT. Protein sequence: CASSPGGGQPQHF.

This clone showed up just a few times. The J gene is TRBJ2-5, the V gene TRBV6-5; 10 bases fit TRBD2. CDR1 MNHEY and CDR2 SVGAGI come from the germline V gene. V trimming: 0 bases; J trimming: 4 bases; junction bases outside the gene matches: 5. The CDR3 runs 16 residues. CDR3 bases: TGTGCCAGCAGTTACTCGAAGGCTAGCGGGGGAGAGACCCAGTACTTC. Its translation: CASSYSKASGGETQYF.

This chain links TRBV7-9 with TRBJ2-5; D unresolved. Per the germline V gene, CDR1 is SEHNR and CDR2 is FQNEAQ (reference sequence). This CDR3 spans 14 amino acids. Trimming removed 5 bases at V and 5 bases at J, with 15 bases between. DNA for the CDR3: TGTGCCAGCAGCCCTGGTGCACCTAAGGAGACCCAGTACTTC. Translating it yields CASSPGAPKETQYF. Variable domain in full (rest from reference TRBV7-9 and TRBJ2-5): DTGVSQNPRHKITKRGQNVTFRCDPISEHNRLYWYRQTLGQGPEFLTYFQNEAQLEKSRLLSDRFSAERPKGSFSTLEIQRTEQGDSAMYLCASSPGAPKETQYFGPGTRLLVL.

This clone has a handful of counts. The identical CDR3 is also encoded by other nucleotide sequences in the sample. The chain employs TRBV27 and TRBJ1-1; D is unresolved. From germline, CDR1 is MNHEY and CDR2 SMNVEV (reference sequence). CDR3 length equals 13 residues. Trimming removed 3 bases from V and 1 base from J, with 6 bases in between. The CDR3 loop is CASSFRGNTEAFF. The DNA of the CDR3 is TGTGCCAGCAGTTTCCGCGGGAACACTGAAGCTTTCTTT.

In its sample, this clone was seen once. The chain employs TRBV2 and TRBJ1-2; 10 nucleotides match TRBD1. The CDR3 spans 14 residues. V lost 1 base to trimming and J lost 6 bases; unmatched junction nucleotides: 2. Looked up from germline, CDR1 is SNHLY and CDR2 is FYNNEI. The CDR3 region has the DNA TGTGCCAGCAGTGAAGAGGGACAGGGGAATGGCTACACCTTC. Translated, it gives CASSEEGQGNGYTF.

The gene calls are TRBV18 and TRBJ1-1; D is unclear. Trimming left V 1 base short and J 0 bases short, with 12 bases between. The length of the CDR3 is 16 residues. The V gene's germline CDR1 is KGHSH and CDR2 LQKENI. The CDR3: CASSPRITGMNTEAFF. DNA of the CDR3: TGTGCCAGCTCACCACGGATAACGGGGATGAACACTGAAGCTTTCTTT.

This clone occurred a few times. V usage is TRBV2 and J usage is TRBJ1-5; TRBD1 might be the D (6 bases). The germline V and J ends were trimmed by 4 bases and 1 base, with 14 bases remaining between them. This CDR3 comprises 16 residues. From germline, CDR1 is SNHLY and CDR2 FYNNEI. DNA for the CDR3: TGTGCCAGCAGTGTGGCGGGGGCCGGGAGCAATCAGCCCCAGCATTTT. Translation: CASSVAGAGSNQPQHF.

The chain employs TRBV12-5 and TRBJ2-3; 9 nucleotides agree with TRBD2. The CDR3 sequence is 17 residues long. Trimming cost V 0 bases and J 2 bases; bases outside gene matches: 6. CDR1 is LGHNT, CDR2 FRNRAP, per germline. Here the CDR3 reads CASGLVHGGGDTDTQYF. CDR3 bases: TGTGCTAGTGGTTTGGTACATGGCGGGGGGGACACAGATACGCAGTATTTT.

This chain connects TRBV4-1 to TRBJ1-2; 10 positions match TRBD1. The ends lost 5 bases at V and 8 bases at J; junction bases unmatched: 5. CDR3 length equals 13 residues. In germline, CDR1 is MGHRA, CDR2 YSYEKL. The CDR3 sequence is CASSSGTGEGYTF. CDR3 bases: TGCGCCAGCAGCTCAGGGACAGGGGAAGGCTACACCTTC.

The chain carries TRBV28 and TRBJ2-5, with 10 bases lining up with TRBD2. The CDR3 consists of 15 residues. J lost 2 bases, V lost 5 bases, and 5 bases had no gene match. Germline-derived CDR1 and CDR2 are MDHEN and SYDVKM. Written as DNA, the CDR3 is TGTGCCAGCAGTCTAGCGGGGGTGGCACAAGAGACCCAGTACTTC. Its translation: CASSLAGVAQETQYF.

As for this clone: This specimen includes other DNA sequences encoding the same CDR3. The chain has TRBV2 and TRBJ2-1; D call uncertain. This CDR3 region has 14 residues. Trimming stripped 6 bases from V and 0 bases from J, with 9 bases between. The germline V gene has CDR1 SNHLY and CDR2 FYNNEI. In DNA form, the CDR3 reads TGTGCCAGCAGATTGGCCAGCTCCTACAATGAGCAGTTCTTC. Amino acids: CASRLASSYNEQFF.

The V gene is TRBV4-1, the J gene TRBJ1-5, with 9 nucleotides matching TRBD1. Trimming removed 4 bases from V and 4 bases from J; junction bases left unmatched: 2. The CDR3 loop spans 14 amino acids. Germline assignment: CDR1 MGHRA and CDR2 YSYEKL. CDR3 DNA: TGCGCCAGCAGCCGGGGACAGGGAAATCAGCCCCAGCATTTT. The encoded protein is CASSRGQGNQPQHF.

The chain combines TRBV10-3 with TRBJ2-2; D call uncertain. CDR1 and CDR2 from the germline V gene are ENHRY and SYGVKD. This CDR3 region has 13 residues. Between the trimmed V and J ends, which lost 4 bases and 6 bases, there was a span of 9 bases. CDR3 nucleotides: TGTGCCATCAGTGGCGTTGGTCCCGGGGAGCTGTTTTTT. Translation: CAISGVGPGELFF.

This clone was recorded a few times. The chain employs TRBV7-2 and TRBJ2-7, with TRBD2 matching 9 bases. Germline trimming cut 4 bases from V and 2 bases from J; bases unmatched to any gene: 6. The CDR3 is made up of 15 amino acids. Germline V gives CDR1 SGHTA, CDR2 FQGNSA. The CDR3 sequence: CASSSYSGRTYEQYF. The CDR3 DNA reads as TGTGCCAGCAGCTCCTATAGCGGGAGAACCTACGAGCAGTACTTC.

This clone was observed a few times. V and J are TRBV27 and TRBJ2-6; tentative D call: TRBD1 (5 bases). This CDR3 has 14 amino acids. Trimming left V 11 bases short and J 3 bases short, with 14 bases between. Germline CDR1 and CDR2: MNHEY and SMNVEV (reference sequence). CDR3 nucleotides: TGTGCCGTAGGGCCACAGGATGGGGCCAACGTCCTGACTTTC. Translation gives CAVGPQDGANVLTF.

This clone was seen a few times. The V and J genes are TRBV20-1 and TRBJ1-5, with D hard to call. Germline loops: CDR1 DFQATT, CDR2 SNEGSKA (reference sequence). The V end lost 1 base, the J end lost 5 bases, and 3 bases lay between the germline ends. CDR3 length: 11 residues. Written as DNA, the CDR3 is TGCAGTGCTAGAGGAGATCAGCCCCAGCATTTT. Protein product: CSARGDQPQHF.

The genes are TRBV18 and TRBJ1-5, with D uncertain. The CDR3 loop spans 14 amino acids. Looked up from germline, CDR1 is KGHSH and CDR2 is LQKENI. V lost 4 bases to trimming and J lost 1 base, with 8 bases between them. This CDR3 reads CASSQQRSNQPQHF. The CDR3 DNA reads TGTGCCAGCTCACAACAGCGGAGCAATCAGCCCCAGCATTTT.

The sample holds a few counts of this clone. The chain links TRBV4-2 to TRBJ2-7; possibly TRBD1 for D (5 bases). Germline V lookup: CDR1 LGHNA, CDR2 YNFKEQ. Trimming shortened V by 1 base and J by 0 bases, and 16 bases separated the two germline ends. The CDR3 is 17 amino acids. CDR3 in amino acids: CASSQGAGLSGSYEQYF. As DNA, the CDR3 is TGTGCCAGCAGCCAAGGTGCAGGGCTCTCGGGCTCCTACGAGCAGTACTTC.

V and J are TRBV27 and TRBJ2-3; 12 bases align to TRBD2. CDR1 and CDR2 (germline): MNHEY, SMNVEV (reference sequence). CDR3 size: 16 residues. V lost 5 bases to trimming and J lost 6 bases; unmatched junction nucleotides: 9. The CDR3 DNA is TGTGCCAGCAGTCTCGGACTAGCGGGGAGTGGGGATACGCAGTATTTT. Its protein is CASSLGLAGSGDTQYF.

This clone was counted between two and nine times. The chain combines TRBV4-3 with TRBJ1-3, with D tentatively TRBD1 (6 bases). The CDR3 extends over 13 amino acids. Germline values: CDR1 LGHNA, CDR2 YSLEER. The V gene lost 2 bases and the J gene lost 4 bases, with 6 bases spanning the gap. CDR3 region: CASSQRGGNTIYF. For the CDR3, the DNA is TGCGCCAGCAGCCAAAGGGGGGGAAACACCATATATTTT.

This clone was seen a handful of times. As DNA, the CDR3 is TGTGCCAGCAGTGTTTCGCAGGCTGGAGGTCAGCCCCAGCATTTT. The encoded protein is CASSVSQAGGQPQHF. The V gene is TRBV2, the J gene TRBJ1-5, with D unclear. This CDR3 is built from 15 residues. Trimming left V 4 bases short and J 6 bases short, with 16 bases between. Germline CDR1 reads SNHLY; CDR2 reads FYNNEI. Full variable domain (rest looked up from reference TRBV2 and TRBJ1-5): EPEVTQTPSHQVTQMGQEVILRCVPISNHLYFYWYRQILGQKVEFLVSFYNNEISEKSEIFDDQFSVERPDGSNFTLKIRSTKLEDSAMYFCASSVSQAGGQPQHFGDGTRLSIL.

The table lists this clone with a few counts. This chain connects TRBV5-1 to TRBJ1-5; D is possibly TRBD1 (5 bases). The CDR3 loop spans 13 amino acids. From germline, CDR1 is SGHRS and CDR2 YFSETQ. Deletions cut 4 bases from V and 7 bases from J, with 12 bases between. The CDR3 DNA follows: TGCGCCAGCAGCCCGGGGGAGGGGCAGCCCCAGCATTTT. As protein: CASSPGEGQPQHF.

The genes are TRBV18 and TRBJ2-7, with a possible D match to TRBD2 (6 bases). The length of the CDR3 is 14 residues. CDR1 is KGHSH and CDR2 is LQKENI in the germline V gene. Trimming took off 2 bases at V and 0 bases at J, with 8 bases between the two ends. This chain's CDR3 is CASSPGRSSYEQYF. The CDR3 bases are TGTGCCAGCTCACCAGGGAGGAGCTCCTACGAGCAGTACTTC.